This T cell receptor (beta chain) comes out of a study of cytomegalovirus exposure and HLA in healthy donors. Findings of the study overall: Several V segments, TRBV6-2 and TRBV6-3 among them, could not be told apart and were dropped. In an earlier analysis, about 87% or about 30%: the productive usage of most TCR beta V segments. The HLA-A and HLA-B alleles of most subjects were reportedly predicted accurately from TCR beta sequences.

Use of 60 Vbeta and 13 Jbeta primers characterized the PCR. Sequencing used immunoSEQ multiplex PCR; TCRdb keeps in-frame clones, though not all of them. The sample shows around 63,000 clones, roughly 80% of them seen only once. In its sample, this clone was seen once. Antigen specificity is unknown. With 5 bases clipped from V and 0 bases from J, the junction kept 5 bases outside the gene matches. Germline V gene sequence: CDR1 SGHTA, CDR2 FQGNSA. This CDR3 is built from 16 residues. The chain carries TRBV7-2 and TRBJ1-5; TRBD1 matches at 9 bases. This clonotype was sampled from a woman aged 30 to 39 in good health and CMV-seronegative. Sequencing used PBMCs. CDR3 DNA: TGTGCCAGCAGCCCCGGGACAGGGCGTAGCAATCAGCCCCAGCATTTT. Translation gives CASSPGTGRSNQPQHF.